The present TCR beta chain was sequenced within a study of blood T cell repertoires in COVID-19. Study details: T cells, B-cell-depleted T cells, or PBMCs provided the cDNA or gDNA that served as material.

Looked up from germline, CDR1 is KGHDR and CDR2 is SFDVKD. Trimming took off 3 bases at V and 0 bases at J, with 9 bases between the two ends. The length of the CDR3 is 15 residues. Per the original data handling: The authors estimated nucleated cell counts from reference gene primer amplification. The data were produced by immunoSEQ multiplex PCR, yet TCRdb's version contains in-frame clones alone and is incomplete. V, J and clone size derive from that table, while D and trimming were established from the DNA sequence. The table includes around 71,000 clones, 86% detected once. The clonotype originates from an older woman with acute or convalescent COVID-19. This rearrangement joins TRBV24-1 to TRBJ2-3, with unresolved D. Sequenced material: peripheral blood. The DNA of the CDR3 is TGTGCCACCAGTGATGATGCGGATAGCACAGATACGCAGTATTTT. This translates into CATSDDADSTDTQYF.